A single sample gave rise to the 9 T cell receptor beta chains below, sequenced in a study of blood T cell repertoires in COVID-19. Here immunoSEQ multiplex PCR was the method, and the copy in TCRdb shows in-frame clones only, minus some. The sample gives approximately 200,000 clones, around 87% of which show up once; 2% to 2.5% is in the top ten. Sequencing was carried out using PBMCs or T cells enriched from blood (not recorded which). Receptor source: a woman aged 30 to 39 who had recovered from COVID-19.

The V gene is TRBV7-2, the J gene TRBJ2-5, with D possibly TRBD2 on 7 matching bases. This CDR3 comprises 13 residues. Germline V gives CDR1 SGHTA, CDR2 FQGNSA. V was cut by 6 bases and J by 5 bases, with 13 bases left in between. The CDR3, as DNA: TGTGCCAGCAGTAGGGGGGGAGAGGAGACCCAGTACTTC. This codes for CASSRGGEETQYF.

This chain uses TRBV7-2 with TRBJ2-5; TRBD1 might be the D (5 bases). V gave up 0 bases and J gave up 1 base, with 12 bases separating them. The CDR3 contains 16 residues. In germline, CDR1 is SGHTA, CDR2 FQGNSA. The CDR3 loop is CASSLANRRIQETQYF. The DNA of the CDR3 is TGTGCCAGCAGCTTAGCGAACAGGAGAATCCAAGAGACCCAGTACTTC.

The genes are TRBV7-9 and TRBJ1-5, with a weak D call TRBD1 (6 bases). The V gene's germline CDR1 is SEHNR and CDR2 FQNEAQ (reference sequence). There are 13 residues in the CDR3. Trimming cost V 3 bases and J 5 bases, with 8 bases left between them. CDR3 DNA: TGTGCCAGCAGCTTGGCAGGGGATCAGCCCCAGCATTTT. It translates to CASSLAGDQPQHF. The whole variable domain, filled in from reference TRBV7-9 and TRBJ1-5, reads DTGVSQNPRHKITKRGQNVTFRCDPISEHNRLYWYRQTLGQGPEFLTYFQNEAQLEKSRLLSDRFSAERPKGSFSTLEIQRTEQGDSAMYLCASSLAGDQPQHFGDGTRLSIL.

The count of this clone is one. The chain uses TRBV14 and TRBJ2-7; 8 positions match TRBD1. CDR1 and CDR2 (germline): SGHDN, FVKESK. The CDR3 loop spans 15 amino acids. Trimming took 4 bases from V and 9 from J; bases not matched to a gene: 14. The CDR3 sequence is CASSPAVAGGLGQYF. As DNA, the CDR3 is TGTGCCAGCAGCCCAGCGGTGGCAGGGGGCCTAGGGCAGTACTTC.

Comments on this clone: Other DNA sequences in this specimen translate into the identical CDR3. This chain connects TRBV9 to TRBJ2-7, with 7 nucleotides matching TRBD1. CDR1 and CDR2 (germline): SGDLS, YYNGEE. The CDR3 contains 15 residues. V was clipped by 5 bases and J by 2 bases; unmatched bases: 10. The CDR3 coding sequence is TGTGCCAGCAGTGTTGCGCCGGGACAGACCTACGAGCAGTACTTC. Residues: CASSVAPGQTYEQYF.

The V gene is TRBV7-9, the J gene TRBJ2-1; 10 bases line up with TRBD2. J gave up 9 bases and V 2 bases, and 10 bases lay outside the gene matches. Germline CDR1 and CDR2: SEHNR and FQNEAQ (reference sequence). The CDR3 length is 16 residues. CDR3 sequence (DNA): TGTGCCAGCAGCTTAAACCTAGCGGGAGATAGTGGTGAGCAGTTCTTC. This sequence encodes CASSLNLAGDSGEQFF.

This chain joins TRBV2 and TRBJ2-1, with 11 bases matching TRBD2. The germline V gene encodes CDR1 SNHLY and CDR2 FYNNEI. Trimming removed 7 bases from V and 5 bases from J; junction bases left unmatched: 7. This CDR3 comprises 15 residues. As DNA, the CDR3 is TGTGCCAGCATTACCGGGACTAGCGGTAACAATGAGCAGTTCTTC. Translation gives CASITGTSGNNEQFF.

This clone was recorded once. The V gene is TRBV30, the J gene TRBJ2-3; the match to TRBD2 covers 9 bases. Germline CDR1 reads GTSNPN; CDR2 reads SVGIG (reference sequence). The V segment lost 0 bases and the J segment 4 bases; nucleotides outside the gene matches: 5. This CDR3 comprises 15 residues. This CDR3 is CAWSVGGGAPDTQYF. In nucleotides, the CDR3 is TGTGCCTGGAGTGTAGGCGGGGGGGCCCCAGATACGCAGTATTTT.

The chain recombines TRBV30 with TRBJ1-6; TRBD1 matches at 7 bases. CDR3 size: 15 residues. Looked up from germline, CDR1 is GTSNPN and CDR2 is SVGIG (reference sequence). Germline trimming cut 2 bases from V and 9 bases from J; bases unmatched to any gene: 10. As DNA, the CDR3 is TGTGCCTGGAGTACCGAGACAGGGTTCCCTTCACCCCTCCACTTT. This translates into CAWSTETGFPSPLHF.